This TCR beta chain was obtained from a study of PD-L1 blockade in urothelial cancer. Study summary: Counts from blood samples showed a median of roughly 150,000 T cells.

Time point noted: pretreatment peripheral blood. Per germline, CDR1 SGHTA and CDR2 FQGTGA. The CDR3 spans 15 residues. J gave up 4 bases and V 1 base, and 2 bases lay outside the gene matches. Synthetic templates analogous to TCR were spiked into all PCRs individually. Clones were read by immunoSEQ multiplex PCR, and TCRdb kept only the in-frame ones, dropping some. Among under 55,000 clones listed, around nine tenths were seen once. Sequenced here: PBMCs, sampled around atezolizumab (anti-PD-L1) treatment. J is TRBJ2-5 and V is TRBV7-3; TRBD1 matches at 11 bases. The clonotype comes from a donor aged 40 or over with urothelial cancer. The CDR3 coding sequence is TGTGCCAGCAGCTTAAGCGGGACAGGGGGAGAGACCCAGTACTTC. As protein: CASSLSGTGGETQYF. Full variable domain (missing parts from reference TRBV7-3 and TRBJ2-5): GAGVSQTPSNKVTEKGKYVELRCDPISGHTALYWYRQSLGQGPEFLIYFQGTGAADDSGLPNDRFFAVRPEGSVSTLKIQRTERGDSAVYLCASSLSGTGGETQYFGPGTRLLVL.